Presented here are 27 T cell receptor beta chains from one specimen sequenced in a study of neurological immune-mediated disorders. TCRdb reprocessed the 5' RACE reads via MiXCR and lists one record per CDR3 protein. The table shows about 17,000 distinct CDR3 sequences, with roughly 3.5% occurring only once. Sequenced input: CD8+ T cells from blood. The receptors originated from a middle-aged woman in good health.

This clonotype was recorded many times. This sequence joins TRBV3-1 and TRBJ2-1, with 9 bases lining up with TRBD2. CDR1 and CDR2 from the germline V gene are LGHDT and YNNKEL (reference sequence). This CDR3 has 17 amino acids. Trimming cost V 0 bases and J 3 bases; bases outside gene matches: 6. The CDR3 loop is CASSQDQPSGVYNEQFF. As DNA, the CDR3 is TGTGCCAGCAGCCAAGATCAGCCTAGCGGGGTCTACAATGAGCAGTTCTTC.

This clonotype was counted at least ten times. The CDR3: CASSFAGGLEQFF. In DNA form, the CDR3 reads TGCGCCAGCAGCTTCGCGGGAGGTCTTGAGCAGTTCTTC. This chain uses TRBV5-1 with TRBJ2-1, with 8 positions matching TRBD2. Germline CDR1 is SGHRS and CDR2 is YFSETQ. There are 13 residues in the CDR3. Germline trimming cut 2 bases from V and 9 bases from J; bases unmatched to any gene: 4.

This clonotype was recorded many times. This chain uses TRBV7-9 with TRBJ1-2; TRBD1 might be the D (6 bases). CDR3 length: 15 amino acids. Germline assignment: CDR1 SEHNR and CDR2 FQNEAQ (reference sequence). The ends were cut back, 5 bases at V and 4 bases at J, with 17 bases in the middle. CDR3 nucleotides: TGTGCCAGCAGCATGAGTCGACAGGCCGGCTATGGCTACACCTTC. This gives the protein CASSMSRQAGYGYTF.

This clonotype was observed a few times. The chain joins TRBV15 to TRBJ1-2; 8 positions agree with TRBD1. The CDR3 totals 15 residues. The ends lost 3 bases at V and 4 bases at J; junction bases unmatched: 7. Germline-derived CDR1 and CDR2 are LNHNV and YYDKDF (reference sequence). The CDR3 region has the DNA TGTGCCACCAGCAGGGGACAGGATGGGCTCTATGGCTACACCTTC. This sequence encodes CATSRGQDGLYGYTF. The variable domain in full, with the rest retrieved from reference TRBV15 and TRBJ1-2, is DAMVIQNPRYQVTQFGKPVTLSCSQTLNHNVMYWYQQKSSQAPKLLFHYYDKDFNNEADTPDNFQSRRPNTSFCFLDIRSPGLGDTAMYLCATSRGQDGLYGYTFGSGTRLTVV.

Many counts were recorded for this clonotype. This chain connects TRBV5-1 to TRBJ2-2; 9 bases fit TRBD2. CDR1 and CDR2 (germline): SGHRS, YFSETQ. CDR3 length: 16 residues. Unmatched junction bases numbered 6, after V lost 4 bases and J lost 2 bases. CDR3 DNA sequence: TGCGCCAGCAGCCCCGACCTAGCGGGAAACACCGGGGAGCTGTTTTTT. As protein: CASSPDLAGNTGELFF.

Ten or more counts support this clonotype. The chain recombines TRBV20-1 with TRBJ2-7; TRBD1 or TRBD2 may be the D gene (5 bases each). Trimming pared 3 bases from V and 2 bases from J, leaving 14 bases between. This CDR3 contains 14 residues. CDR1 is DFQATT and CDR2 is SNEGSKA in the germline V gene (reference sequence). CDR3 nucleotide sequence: TGCAGTGCTAGCCGGGGCAGGTGGACCTACGAGCAGTACTTC. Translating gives CSASRGRWTYEQYF.

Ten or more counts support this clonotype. This CDR3 reads CASSYITGYEQYF. In nucleotides, the CDR3 is TGTGCCAGCAGCTACATTACAGGATACGAGCAGTACTTC. This chain joins TRBV7-9 and TRBJ2-7; D is possibly TRBD1 (5 bases). The CDR3 loop spans 13 amino acids. Germline V gene data show CDR1 as SEHNR and CDR2 as FQNEAQ (reference sequence). Trimming cost V 4 bases and J 4 bases, with 11 bases left between them.

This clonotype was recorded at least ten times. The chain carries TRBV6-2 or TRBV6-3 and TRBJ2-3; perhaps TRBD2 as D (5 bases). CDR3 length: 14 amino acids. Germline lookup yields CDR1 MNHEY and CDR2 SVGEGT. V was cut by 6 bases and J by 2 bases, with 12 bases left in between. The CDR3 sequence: CASSEPGSTDTQYF. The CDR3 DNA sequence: TGTGCCAGCAGCGAGCCGGGGTCCACAGATACGCAGTATTTT.

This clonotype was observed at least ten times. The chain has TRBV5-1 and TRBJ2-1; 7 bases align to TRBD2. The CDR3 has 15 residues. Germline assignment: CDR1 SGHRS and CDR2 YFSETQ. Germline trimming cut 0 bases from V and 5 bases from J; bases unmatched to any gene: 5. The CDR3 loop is CASSLASGIHNEQFF. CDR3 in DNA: TGCGCCAGCAGCTTGGCCAGCGGGATTCACAATGAGCAGTTCTTC.

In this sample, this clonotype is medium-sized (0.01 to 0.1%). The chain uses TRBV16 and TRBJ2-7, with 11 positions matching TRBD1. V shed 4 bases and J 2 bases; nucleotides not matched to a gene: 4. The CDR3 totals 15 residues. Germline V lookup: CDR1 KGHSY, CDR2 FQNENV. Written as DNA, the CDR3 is TGTGCCAGCAGCCTCGGACAGGGGGCGACCTACGAGCAGTACTTC. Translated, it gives CASSLGQGATYEQYF.

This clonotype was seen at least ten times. CDR3 sequence: CASSLYMGGQPNYGYTF. The CDR3 DNA reads as TGTGCCAGCAGCTTATATATGGGAGGACAACCTAACTATGGCTACACCTTC. The chain is built from TRBV7-2 and TRBJ1-2, with D tentatively TRBD1 (5 bases). Trimming shortened V by 2 bases and J by 0 bases, and 16 bases separated the two germline ends. Germline assignment: CDR1 SGHTA and CDR2 FQGNSA. The CDR3 spans 17 residues.

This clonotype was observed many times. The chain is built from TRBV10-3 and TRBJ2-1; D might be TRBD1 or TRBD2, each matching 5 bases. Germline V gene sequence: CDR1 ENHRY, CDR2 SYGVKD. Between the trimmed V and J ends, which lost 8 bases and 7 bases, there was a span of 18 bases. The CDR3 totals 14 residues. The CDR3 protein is CAIGGLPEGNEQFF. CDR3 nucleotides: TGTGCCATCGGGGGATTGCCGGAAGGGAATGAGCAGTTCTTC.

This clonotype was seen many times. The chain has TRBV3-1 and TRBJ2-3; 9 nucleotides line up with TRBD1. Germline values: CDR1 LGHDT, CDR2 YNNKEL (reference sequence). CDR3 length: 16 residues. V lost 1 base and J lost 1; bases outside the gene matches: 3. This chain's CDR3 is CASSQGGTGRTDTQYF. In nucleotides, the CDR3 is TGTGCCAGCAGCCAAGGGGGGACAGGGCGCACAGATACGCAGTATTTT.

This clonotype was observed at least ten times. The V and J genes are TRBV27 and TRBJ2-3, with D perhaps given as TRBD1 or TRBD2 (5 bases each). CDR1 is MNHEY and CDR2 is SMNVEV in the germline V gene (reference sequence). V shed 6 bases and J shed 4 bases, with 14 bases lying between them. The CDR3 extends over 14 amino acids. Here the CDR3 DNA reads TGTGCCAGCAGACGAGGGGCCCCCCCAGATACGCAGTATTTT. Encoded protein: CASRRGAPPDTQYF.

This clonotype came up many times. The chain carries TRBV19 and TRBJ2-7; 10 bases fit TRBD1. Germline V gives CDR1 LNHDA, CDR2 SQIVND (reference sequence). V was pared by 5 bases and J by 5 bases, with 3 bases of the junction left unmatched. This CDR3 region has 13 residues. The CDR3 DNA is TGTGCCAGTAGTCCGACAGGGGGCAACGAGCAGTACTTC. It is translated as CASSPTGGNEQYF.

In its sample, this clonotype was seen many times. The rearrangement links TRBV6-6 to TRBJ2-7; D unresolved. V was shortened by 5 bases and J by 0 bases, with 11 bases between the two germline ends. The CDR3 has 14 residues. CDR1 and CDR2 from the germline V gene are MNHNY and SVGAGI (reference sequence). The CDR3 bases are TGTGCCAGCAGTCCCTTACGGTCCTCCTACGAGCAGTACTTC. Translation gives CASSPLRSSYEQYF.

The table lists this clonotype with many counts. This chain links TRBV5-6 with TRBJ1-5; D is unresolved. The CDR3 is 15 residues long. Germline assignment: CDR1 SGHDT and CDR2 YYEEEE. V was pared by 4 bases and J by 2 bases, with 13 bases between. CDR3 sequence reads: CASSDDGGGNQPQHF. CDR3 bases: TGTGCCAGCAGCGACGATGGCGGTGGCAATCAGCCCCAGCATTTT. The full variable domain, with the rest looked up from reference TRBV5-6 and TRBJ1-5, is DAGVTQSPTHLIKTRGQQVTLRCSPKSGHDTVSWYQQALGQGPQFIFQYYEEEERQRGNFPDRFSGHQFPNYSSELNVNALLLGDSALYLCASSDDGGGNQPQHFGDGTRLSIL.

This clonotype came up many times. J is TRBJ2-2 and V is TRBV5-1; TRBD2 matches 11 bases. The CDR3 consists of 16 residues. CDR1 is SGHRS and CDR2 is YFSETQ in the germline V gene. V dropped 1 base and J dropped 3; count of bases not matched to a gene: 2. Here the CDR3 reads CASSLILAGDTGELFF. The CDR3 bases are TGCGCCAGCAGCTTGATACTAGCGGGAGACACCGGGGAGCTGTTTTTT.

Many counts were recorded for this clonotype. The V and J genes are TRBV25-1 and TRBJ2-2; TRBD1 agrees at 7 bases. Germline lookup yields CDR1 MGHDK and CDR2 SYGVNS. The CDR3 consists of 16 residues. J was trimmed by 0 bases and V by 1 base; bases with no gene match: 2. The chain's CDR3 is CASSEWDSSNTGELFF. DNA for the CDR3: TGTGCCAGCAGTGAATGGGACAGCTCGAACACCGGGGAGCTGTTTTTT.

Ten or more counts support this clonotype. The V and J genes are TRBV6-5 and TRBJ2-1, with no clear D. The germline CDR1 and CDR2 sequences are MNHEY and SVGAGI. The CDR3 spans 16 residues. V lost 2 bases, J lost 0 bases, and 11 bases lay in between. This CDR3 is CASSYNSWSSYNEQFF. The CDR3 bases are TGTGCCAGCAGTTACAATTCCTGGAGCTCCTACAATGAGCAGTTCTTC.

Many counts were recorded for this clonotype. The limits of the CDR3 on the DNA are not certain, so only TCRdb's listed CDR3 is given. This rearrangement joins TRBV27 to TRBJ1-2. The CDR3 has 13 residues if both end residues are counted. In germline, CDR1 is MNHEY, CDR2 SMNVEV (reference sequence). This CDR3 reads CASSSSPNYGYTF.

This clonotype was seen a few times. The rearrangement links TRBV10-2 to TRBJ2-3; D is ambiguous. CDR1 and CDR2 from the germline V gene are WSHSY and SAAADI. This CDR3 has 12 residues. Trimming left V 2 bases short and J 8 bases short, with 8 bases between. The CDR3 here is CASSEGLSTQYF. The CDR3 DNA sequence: TGCGCCAGCAGTGAGGGTTTATCTACGCAGTATTTT.

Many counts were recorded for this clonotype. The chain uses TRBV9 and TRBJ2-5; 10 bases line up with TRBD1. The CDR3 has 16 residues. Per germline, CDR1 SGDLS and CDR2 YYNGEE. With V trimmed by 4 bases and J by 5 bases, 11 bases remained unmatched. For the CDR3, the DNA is TGTGCCAGCAGCTCTCCGGGACAGGGGTGGATGGAGACCCAGTACTTC. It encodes CASSSPGQGWMETQYF.

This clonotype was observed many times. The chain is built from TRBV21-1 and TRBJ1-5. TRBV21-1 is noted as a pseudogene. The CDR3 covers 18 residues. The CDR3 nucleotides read TGTGCCAGCAGCAAAGCGATTGTAGGTGGAGCCACCAATCAGCCCCAGCATTTT. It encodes CASSKAIVGGATNQPQHF.

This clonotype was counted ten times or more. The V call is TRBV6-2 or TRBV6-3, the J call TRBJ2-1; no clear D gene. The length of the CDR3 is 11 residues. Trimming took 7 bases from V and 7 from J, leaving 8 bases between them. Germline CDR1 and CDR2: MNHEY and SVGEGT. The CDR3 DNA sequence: TGTGCCAGCACCCACGGGAATGAGCAGTTCTTC. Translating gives CASTHGNEQFF.

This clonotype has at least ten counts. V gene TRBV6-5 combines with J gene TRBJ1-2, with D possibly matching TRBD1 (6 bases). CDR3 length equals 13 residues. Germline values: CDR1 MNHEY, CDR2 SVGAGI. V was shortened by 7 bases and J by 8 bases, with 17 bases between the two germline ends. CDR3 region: CASTGPGAEGYTF. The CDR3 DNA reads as TGTGCCAGCACGGGACCAGGGGCAGAAGGCTACACCTTC.

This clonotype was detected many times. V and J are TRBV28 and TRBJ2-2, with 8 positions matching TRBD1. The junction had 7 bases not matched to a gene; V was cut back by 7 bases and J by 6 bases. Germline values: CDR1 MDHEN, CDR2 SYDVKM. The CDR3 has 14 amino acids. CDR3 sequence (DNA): TGTGCCAGCAACCCGACAGGGGCAGCCGGGGAGCTGTTTTTT. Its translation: CASNPTGAAGELFF.